Listed here are 10 T cell receptor beta chains from one sample, sequenced in a study of T-cell memory formation after mild COVID-19. TCRdb analysed the 5' RACE reads with MiXCR anew, one entry per CDR3 protein. The table lists around 200,000 distinct CDR3 sequences, under 30% of them singletons. Material for sequencing was PBMCs or a T cell subset sorted from them (not recorded which). The receptors were gathered from an adult woman who had mild COVID-19 (a few samples of this study predate the infection). Cell type and time point are not known.

This clonotype showed up just a few times. The rearrangement links TRBV5-6 to TRBJ2-7, with D maybe TRBD2 (6 bases). The CDR3 runs 14 residues. Trimming left V 4 bases short and J 0 bases short, with 11 bases between. CDR1 and CDR2 from the germline V gene are SGHDT and YYEEEE. CDR3 nucleotide sequence: TGTGCCAGCAGCGGGAGCGGGTTCTCCTACGAGCAGTACTTC. It yields the protein CASSGSGFSYEQYF.

This clonotype has just a few counts. The V gene is TRBV12-3 or TRBV12-4, the J gene TRBJ1-2; D might be TRBD1 (5 bases). This CDR3 spans 12 amino acids. The germline V and J ends were trimmed by 6 bases and 6 bases, with 11 bases remaining between them. CDR3 residues: CASSVGTDGYTF. In DNA form, the CDR3 reads TGTGCCAGCAGCGTTGGGACTGATGGCTACACCTTC.

V usage is TRBV25-1 and J usage is TRBJ1-2, with a tentative D call TRBD1 (6 bases). The CDR3 runs 14 residues. Trimming cost V 4 bases and J 5 bases, with 14 bases left between them. Germline values: CDR1 MGHDK, CDR2 SYGVNS. CDR3 in DNA: TGTGCCAGCAGTGTGTCAGGGACACGTTATGGCTACACCTTC. Its protein is CASSVSGTRYGYTF.

J is TRBJ2-1 and V is TRBV11-3; a possible D gene is TRBD2 (6 bases). The germline CDR1 and CDR2 sequences are SGHNT and YENEEA. V dropped 6 bases and J dropped 5 bases, with 23 bases sitting between them. This CDR3 spans 17 amino acids. CDR3 DNA: TGTGCCAGCAGTCCTTGGGGTAGCGGTCCACTCAACAATGAGCAGTTCTTC. This codes for CASSPWGSGPLNNEQFF.

This clonotype has just a few counts. CDR3 DNA: TGTGCCAGCAGCGGGGAAGGGGGTGCCTACGAGCAGTACTTC. Translating it yields CASSGEGGAYEQYF. V usage is TRBV5-6 and J usage is TRBJ2-7; tentative D call: TRBD1 (6 bases). The CDR3 loop spans 14 amino acids. V was clipped by 4 bases and J by 2 bases, with 13 bases between them. CDR1 is SGHDT, CDR2 YYEEEE, per germline.

This clonotype was seen more than once but under ten times. The rearrangement links TRBV11-2 to TRBJ1-2; TRBD1 agrees at 9 bases. The CDR3 is 14 residues long. J was trimmed by 7 bases and V by 3 bases; bases with no gene match: 6. Germline loops: CDR1 SGHAT, CDR2 FQNNGV. This chain's CDR3 is CASSFGTGSGGYTF. The DNA of the CDR3 is TGTGCCAGCAGCTTCGGGACAGGGTCAGGTGGCTACACCTTC.

This chain links TRBV12-3 or TRBV12-4 with TRBJ1-2; TRBD1 might be the D (5 bases). CDR3 length: 15 amino acids. The V end lost 5 bases, the J end lost 8 bases, and 21 bases lay between the germline ends. The CDR3 DNA reads as TGTGCCAGCAGTGTTGGGGCAGGCTCAGGGTGGGGCTACACCTTC. Its translation is CASSVGAGSGWGYTF.

In this sample, this clonotype turned up a few times. The rearrangement uses TRBV6-2 or TRBV6-3 and TRBJ1-2; D is perhaps TRBD1 (6 bases). The germline CDR1 and CDR2 sequences are MNHEY and SVGEGT. Deletions cut 2 bases from V and 5 bases from J, with 15 bases between. CDR3 length: 15 amino acids. DNA of the CDR3: TGTGCCAGCAGTTACGCACAGGGACCTCCATATGGCTACACCTTC. It is translated as CASSYAQGPPYGYTF.

The count of this clonotype is one. This chain links TRBV20-1 with TRBJ1-2, with 11 bases that match TRBD1. CDR1 and CDR2 (germline): DFQATT, SNEGSKA (reference sequence). The CDR3 length is 16 residues. After removal of 1 base from V and 2 bases from J, the junction contained 6 bases not matched to a gene. The CDR3 sequence is CSARGGQGAGNYGYTF. In nucleotides, the CDR3 is TGCAGTGCTAGAGGAGGACAGGGGGCAGGGAACTATGGCTACACCTTC.

The chain has TRBV2 and TRBJ2-1; D possibly corresponds to TRBD1 (6 bases). The germline CDR1 and CDR2 sequences are SNHLY and FYNNEI. This CDR3 has 13 residues. The V gene lost 9 bases and the J gene lost 10 bases, with 19 bases spanning the gap. CDR3 bases: TGTGCCAGTAGACTTTTCGGGACATACGAGCAGTTCTTC. It specifies CASRLFGTYEQFF.